The 3 T cell receptor beta chains given below trace back to one sample, sequenced in a study of shared clonotypes between healthy human individuals. Profiling relied on immunoSEQ multiplex PCR, and the TCRdb table lists in-frame clones only, not all of them. The repertoire holds under 2.5 million clones, with 85% to 95% as singletons. The source material was naive CD4+ T cells from PBMCs. Subset of the sample: CD45RA+ positively selected. These receptors were obtained from a young man in good health. Some clones in this sample may be carry-over from other donors' samples.

V gene TRBV27 combines with J gene TRBJ1-2; D might be TRBD1 (5 bases). Trimming removed 6 bases from V and 8 bases from J, with 19 bases in between. Germline assignment: CDR1 MNHEY and CDR2 SMNVEV (reference sequence). CDR3 length: 14 amino acids. In DNA, the CDR3 is TGTGCCAGCAGAAATCGGCCAGGGTTCGGGGGCTACACCTTC. It is translated as CASRNRPGFGGYTF.

The chain recombines TRBV2 with TRBJ2-1; 7 bases fit TRBD2. Germline trimming cut 6 bases from V and 8 bases from J; bases unmatched to any gene: 13. Germline V gene data show CDR1 as SNHLY and CDR2 as FYNNEI. There are 15 residues in the CDR3. CDR3 sequence reads: CASRRGISGFDEQFF. The CDR3, as DNA: TGTGCCAGCAGGAGGGGAATTAGCGGGTTCGATGAGCAGTTCTTC.

CDR3 sequence reads: CASIFRYYSYNEQFF. The CDR3 nucleotides are TGTGCCAGCATTTTTAGGTATTATTCCTACAATGAGCAGTTCTTC. The genes are TRBV6-1 and TRBJ2-1; no clear D. Germline CDR1 is MNHNS and CDR2 is SASEGT. CDR3 size: 15 residues. Trimming removed 7 bases at V and 1 base at J, with 14 bases between.